Listed below are T cell receptor beta chains from one sample, sequenced in a study of identical twins. One entry per CDR3 protein, called by TCRdb with MiXCR from the 5' RACE reads. The table includes some 500,000 distinct CDR3 sequences, approximately 9.6% detected once. The same sample was also used in a study of yellow fever vaccine responses in identical twins.

Sequencing was performed on PBMCs. The source is a woman aged 18-29 years in good health. Each CDR3 is given with its conserved first and last residue. Fields, in order: CDR3 protein, J gene, V gene.

cdr3_aa: CASSAQAPEQYF; j_call: TRBJ2-7; v_call: TRBV5-1
cdr3_aa: CASSQEGGSSYEQYF; j_call: TRBJ2-7; v_call: TRBV4-3
cdr3_aa: CASSQFLGQRNTEAFF; j_call: TRBJ1-1; v_call: TRBV4-2
cdr3_aa: CASNFVLAGVLFF; j_call: TRBJ2-2; v_call: TRBV7-2
cdr3_aa: CASSLDSTDTQYF; j_call: TRBJ2-3; v_call: TRBV7-3
cdr3_aa: CASSYPRVVTGELFF; j_call: TRBJ2-2; v_call: TRBV6-2/TRBV6-3
cdr3_aa: CATSRDGRSGSGNTIYF; j_call: TRBJ1-3; v_call: TRBV15
cdr3_aa: CASSLERGFASTDTQYF; j_call: TRBJ2-3; v_call: TRBV5-1
cdr3_aa: CASSLTSAYNAGELFF; j_call: TRBJ2-2; v_call: TRBV2
cdr3_aa: CASSLRVNEKLFF; j_call: TRBJ1-4; v_call: TRBV7-6
cdr3_aa: CASNQQGTSYEQYF; j_call: TRBJ2-7; v_call: TRBV6-2/TRBV6-3
cdr3_aa: CASSSRTGSETQYF; j_call: TRBJ2-5; v_call: TRBV27
cdr3_aa: CASSLVGGTDEQFF; j_call: TRBJ2-1; v_call: TRBV7-6
cdr3_aa: CASVSNQETQYF; j_call: TRBJ2-5; v_call: TRBV28
cdr3_aa: CASSFRQHSNQPQHF; j_call: TRBJ1-5; v_call: TRBV12-3/TRBV12-4
cdr3_aa: CASSHLAGEGETQYF; j_call: TRBJ2-5; v_call: TRBV10-2
cdr3_aa: CSALGQFINQPQHF; j_call: TRBJ1-5; v_call: TRBV20-1
cdr3_aa: CASSSTGSSNYEQYF; j_call: TRBJ2-7; v_call: TRBV7-9
cdr3_aa: CAISVAGGEQYF; j_call: TRBJ2-7; v_call: TRBV10-3
cdr3_aa: CASSVLSGAAETQYF; j_call: TRBJ2-5; v_call: TRBV9
cdr3_aa: CATSRDEGVRYF; j_call: TRBJ2-5; v_call: TRBV15
cdr3_aa: CASEYGGYTF; j_call: TRBJ1-2; v_call: TRBV25-1
cdr3_aa: CASSPFSGGAYNEQFF; j_call: TRBJ2-1; v_call: TRBV3-1
cdr3_aa: CASSLNRRNTEAFF; j_call: TRBJ1-1; v_call: TRBV12-3/TRBV12-4
cdr3_aa: CAIRPGLAGGPLPYAADTQYF; j_call: TRBJ2-3; v_call: TRBV10-3
cdr3_aa: CASSGDTGSGANVLTF; j_call: TRBJ2-6; v_call: TRBV28
cdr3_aa: CASSQADPPTQYF; j_call: TRBJ2-3; v_call: TRBV21-1
cdr3_aa: CASSRGLAGGPKPKEETQYF; j_call: TRBJ2-5; v_call: TRBV4-2
cdr3_aa: CASSQDSGTSNYGYTF; j_call: TRBJ1-2; v_call: TRBV4-2
cdr3_aa: CASSQMRGVNSPLHF; j_call: TRBJ1-6; v_call: TRBV4-1
cdr3_aa: CAISPRQGVDYGYTF; j_call: TRBJ1-2; v_call: TRBV10-3
cdr3_aa: CASTLSGRAKNIQYF; j_call: TRBJ2-4; v_call: TRBV12-3/TRBV12-4
cdr3_aa: CASKRPGQGSPPIPDTQYF; j_call: TRBJ2-3; v_call: TRBV21-1
cdr3_aa: CASSEGLGWSNEQFF; j_call: TRBJ2-1; v_call: TRBV4-3
cdr3_aa: CASTLHYSNQPQHF; j_call: TRBJ1-5; v_call: TRBV12-3/TRBV12-4
cdr3_aa: CASSSPWGLAGGQETQYF; j_call: TRBJ2-5; v_call: TRBV11-2
cdr3_aa: CASSQDTRFNEQFF; j_call: TRBJ2-1; v_call: TRBV3-1
cdr3_aa: CASSLGLVVGNEQFF; j_call: TRBJ2-1; v_call: TRBV5-1
cdr3_aa: CASRINNEQFF; j_call: TRBJ2-1; v_call: TRBV6-1
cdr3_aa: CSVAGLAASSYEQYF; j_call: TRBJ2-7; v_call: TRBV29-1
cdr3_aa: CATSDVRRVNTGELFF; j_call: TRBJ2-2; v_call: TRBV24-1
cdr3_aa: CASSADYGTKNSPLHF; j_call: TRBJ1-6; v_call: TRBV9
cdr3_aa: CASSQGGATGELFF; j_call: TRBJ2-2; v_call: TRBV4-3
cdr3_aa: CAPSNALGQGEETQYF; j_call: TRBJ2-5; v_call: TRBV10-3
cdr3_aa: CSVKTSGDYTGELFF; j_call: TRBJ2-2; v_call: TRBV29-1
cdr3_aa: CAITPNPGQGLETQYF; j_call: TRBJ2-5; v_call: TRBV10-3
cdr3_aa: CASSPPGQFNSPLHF; j_call: TRBJ1-6; v_call: TRBV28
cdr3_aa: CASRSSGRGETQYF; j_call: TRBJ2-5; v_call: TRBV12-3/TRBV12-4
cdr3_aa: CASSPGDLREQYF; j_call: TRBJ2-7; v_call: TRBV11-2
cdr3_aa: CASSEGRTSTDTQYF; j_call: TRBJ2-3; v_call: TRBV2
cdr3_aa: CAISESVGVAETQYF; j_call: TRBJ2-5; v_call: TRBV10-3
cdr3_aa: CASSPLGGRDGEQYF; j_call: TRBJ2-7; v_call: TRBV18
cdr3_aa: CASSAMGYPGANVLTF; j_call: TRBJ2-6; v_call: TRBV9
cdr3_aa: CASSHPDRFIENIQYF; j_call: TRBJ2-4; v_call: TRBV4-2
cdr3_aa: CASSLRVLTDTQYF; j_call: TRBJ2-3; v_call: TRBV27
cdr3_aa: CASSMSPGDTQYF; j_call: TRBJ2-3; v_call: TRBV7-2
cdr3_aa: CSARDGGSSSYEQYF; j_call: TRBJ2-7; v_call: TRBV20-1
cdr3_aa: CASSLLTGYSTGELFF; j_call: TRBJ2-2; v_call: TRBV7-2
cdr3_aa: CASSVSGTPREAFF; j_call: TRBJ1-1; v_call: TRBV5-1
cdr3_aa: CASSRRGDTEAFF; j_call: TRBJ1-1; v_call: TRBV5-1